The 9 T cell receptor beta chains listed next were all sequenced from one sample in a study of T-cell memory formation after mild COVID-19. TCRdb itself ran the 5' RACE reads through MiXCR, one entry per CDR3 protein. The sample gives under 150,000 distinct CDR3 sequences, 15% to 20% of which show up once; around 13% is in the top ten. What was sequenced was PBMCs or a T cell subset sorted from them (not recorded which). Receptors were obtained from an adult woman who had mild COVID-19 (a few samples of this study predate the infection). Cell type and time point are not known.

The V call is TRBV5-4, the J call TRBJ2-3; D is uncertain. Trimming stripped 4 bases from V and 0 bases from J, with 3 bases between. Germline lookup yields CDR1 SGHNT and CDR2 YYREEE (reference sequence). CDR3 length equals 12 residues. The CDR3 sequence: CASSKSTDTQYF. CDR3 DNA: TGTGCCAGCAGCAAGAGCACAGATACGCAGTATTTT.

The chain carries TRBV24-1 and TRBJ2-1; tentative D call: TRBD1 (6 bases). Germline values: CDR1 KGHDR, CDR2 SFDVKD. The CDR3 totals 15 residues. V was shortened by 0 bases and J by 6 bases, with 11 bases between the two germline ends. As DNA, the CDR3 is TGTGCCACCAGTGATTTGACAGGGAATGGCAATGAGCAGTTCTTC. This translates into CATSDLTGNGNEQFF.

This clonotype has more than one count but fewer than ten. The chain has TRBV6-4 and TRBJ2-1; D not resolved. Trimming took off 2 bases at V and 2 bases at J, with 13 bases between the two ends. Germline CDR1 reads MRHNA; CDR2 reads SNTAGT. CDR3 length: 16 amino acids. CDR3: CASSDEGLTAYNEQFF. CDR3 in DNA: TGTGCCAGCAGTGACGAAGGGTTGACGGCCTACAATGAGCAGTTCTTC.

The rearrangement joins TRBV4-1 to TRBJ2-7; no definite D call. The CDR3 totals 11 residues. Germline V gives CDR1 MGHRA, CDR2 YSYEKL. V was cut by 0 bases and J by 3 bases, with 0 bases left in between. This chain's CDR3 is CASSQDYEQYF. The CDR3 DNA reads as TGCGCCAGCAGCCAAGACTACGAGCAGTACTTC.

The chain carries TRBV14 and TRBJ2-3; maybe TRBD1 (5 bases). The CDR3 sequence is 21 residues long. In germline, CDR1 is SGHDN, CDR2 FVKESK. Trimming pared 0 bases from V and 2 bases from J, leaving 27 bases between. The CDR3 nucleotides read TGTGCCAGCAGCCAAGACCCCTGGACACTGAGCCTGCTTGGAGTCACAGATACGCAGTATTTT. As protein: CASSQDPWTLSLLGVTDTQYF.

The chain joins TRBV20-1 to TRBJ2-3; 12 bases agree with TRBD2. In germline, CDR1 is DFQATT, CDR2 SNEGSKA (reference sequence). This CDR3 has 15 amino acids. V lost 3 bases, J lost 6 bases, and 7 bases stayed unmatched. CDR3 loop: CSASRLAGGRDTQYF. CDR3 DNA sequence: TGCAGTGCTAGTCGGCTAGCGGGGGGGAGGGATACGCAGTATTTT.

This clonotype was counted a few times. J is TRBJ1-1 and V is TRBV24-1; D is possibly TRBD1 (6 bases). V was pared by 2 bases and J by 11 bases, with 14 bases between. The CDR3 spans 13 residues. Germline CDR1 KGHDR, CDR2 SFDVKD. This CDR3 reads CATSDSGELGAFF. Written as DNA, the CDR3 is TGTGCCACCAGTGATTCAGGGGAGCTTGGGGCTTTCTTT.

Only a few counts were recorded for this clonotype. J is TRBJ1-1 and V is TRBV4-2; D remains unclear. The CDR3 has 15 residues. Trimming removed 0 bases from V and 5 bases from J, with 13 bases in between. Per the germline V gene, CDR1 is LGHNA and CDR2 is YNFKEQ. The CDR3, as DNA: TGTGCCAGCAGCCAAGATCCCAATGGTGGTACTGAAGCTTTCTTT. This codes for CASSQDPNGGTEAFF.

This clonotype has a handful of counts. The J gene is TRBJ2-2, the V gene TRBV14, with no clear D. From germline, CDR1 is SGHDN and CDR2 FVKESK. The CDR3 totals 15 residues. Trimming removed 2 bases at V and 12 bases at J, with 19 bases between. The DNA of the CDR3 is TGTGCCAGCAGCCAAAATCCGGCAGGACCCTTCAAGCTGTTTTTT. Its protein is CASSQNPAGPFKLFF.